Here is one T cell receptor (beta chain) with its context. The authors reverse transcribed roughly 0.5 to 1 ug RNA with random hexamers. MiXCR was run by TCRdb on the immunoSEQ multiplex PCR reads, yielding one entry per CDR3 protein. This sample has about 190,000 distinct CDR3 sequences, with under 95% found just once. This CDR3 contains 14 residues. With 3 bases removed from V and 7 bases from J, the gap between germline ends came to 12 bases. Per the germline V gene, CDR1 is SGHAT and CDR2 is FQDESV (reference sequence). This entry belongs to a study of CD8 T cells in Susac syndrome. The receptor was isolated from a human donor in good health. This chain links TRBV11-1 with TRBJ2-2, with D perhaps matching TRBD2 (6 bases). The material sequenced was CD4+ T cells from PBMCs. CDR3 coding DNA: TGTGCCAGCAGCTTCCGGGGGACGATCGGGGAGCTGTTTTTT. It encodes CASSFRGTIGELFF.